The 6 T cell receptor beta chains presented below share a single source sample, sequenced in a study of shared clonotypes between healthy human individuals. Clones were sequenced by immunoSEQ multiplex PCR, and TCRdb holds only the in-frame ones, with some missing. This table has about 450,000 clones, around three quarters appearing once. The material sequenced was PBMCs. Receptor source: a middle-aged woman in good health. Some clones in this sample may be carry-over from other donors' samples.

Concerning this clone itself: One end of the junction is discordant with germline, which a read error may explain. The chain combines TRBV9 with TRBJ2-7, with 8 positions matching TRBD1. CDR1 and CDR2 from the germline V gene are SGDLS and YYNGEE. The CDR3 is 14 residues long. The CDR3 sequence: CASSKTGDGYELYF. The CDR3 bases are TGTGCCAGCAGTAAGACAGGGGACGGCTACGAGCTGTACTTC.

The V gene is TRBV9, the J gene TRBJ2-1; TRBD2 matches 10 bases. CDR3 length: 15 residues. Looked up from germline, CDR1 is SGDLS and CDR2 is YYNGEE. After removal of 3 bases from V and 3 bases from J, the junction contained 3 bases not matched to a gene. The CDR3 is CASSGGTSDYNEQFF. CDR3 DNA: TGTGCCAGCAGCGGCGGGACTAGCGACTACAATGAGCAGTTCTTC.

The J gene is TRBJ2-1, the V gene TRBV4-1; 9 bases fit TRBD2. Per germline, CDR1 MGHRA and CDR2 YSYEKL. With V trimmed by 1 base and J by 9 bases, 4 bases remained unmatched. CDR3 length: 14 residues. Written as DNA, the CDR3 is TGCGCCAGCAGCCAAGTAGCGGGAGTGGGTGAGCAGTTCTTC. Translated: CASSQVAGVGEQFF.

The chain recombines TRBV6-1 with TRBJ2-1; a weak D match, TRBD2 (5 bases). V lost 0 bases to trimming and J lost 0 bases, with 9 bases between them. Per germline, CDR1 MNHNS and CDR2 SASEGT. The CDR3 spans 16 residues. The CDR3 region has the DNA TGTGCCAGCAGTGAAGCACTAGAAGGCTCCTACAATGAGCAGTTCTTC. This translates into CASSEALEGSYNEQFF.

The rearrangement joins TRBV19 to TRBJ2-2; 8 nucleotides match TRBD1. This CDR3 is built from 13 residues. CDR1 and CDR2 from the germline V gene are LNHDA and SQIVND (reference sequence). With V trimmed by 7 bases and J by 4 bases, 2 bases remained unmatched. In nucleotides, the CDR3 is TGTGCCAGTAAGGACAGGGTCACCGGGGAGCTGTTTTTT. Amino acid sequence: CASKDRVTGELFF.

This clone showed up many times. Other DNA sequences in this specimen translate into the identical CDR3. The chain uses TRBV6-4 and TRBJ2-3; 8 nucleotides line up with TRBD2. V lost 2 bases and J lost 2; bases outside the gene matches: 6. Germline CDR1 and CDR2: MRHNA and SNTAGT. CDR3 size: 16 residues. CDR3 in DNA: TGTGCCAGCAGTGACAGCGCGGGAGGTGCCACAGATACGCAGTATTTT. Protein: CASSDSAGGATDTQYF.